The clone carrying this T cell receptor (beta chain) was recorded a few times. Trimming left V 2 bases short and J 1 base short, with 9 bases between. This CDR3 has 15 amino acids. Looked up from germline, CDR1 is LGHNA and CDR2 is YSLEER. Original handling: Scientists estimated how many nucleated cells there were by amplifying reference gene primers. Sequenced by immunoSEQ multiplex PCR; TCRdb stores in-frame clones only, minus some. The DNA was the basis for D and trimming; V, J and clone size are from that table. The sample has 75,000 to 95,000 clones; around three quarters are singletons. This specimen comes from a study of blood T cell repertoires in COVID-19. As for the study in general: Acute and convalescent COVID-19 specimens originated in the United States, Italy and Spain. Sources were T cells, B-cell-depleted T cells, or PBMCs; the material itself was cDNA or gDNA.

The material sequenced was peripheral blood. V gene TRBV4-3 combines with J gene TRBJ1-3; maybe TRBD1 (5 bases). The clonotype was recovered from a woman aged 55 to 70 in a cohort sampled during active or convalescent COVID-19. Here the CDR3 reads CASSQTWTSGNTIYF. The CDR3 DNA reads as TGCGCCAGCAGCCAAACCTGGACATCTGGAAACACCATATATTTT.